This is a list of T cell receptor beta chains from one sample in a study of cytomegalovirus exposure and HLA in healthy donors. Here immunoSEQ multiplex PCR was the method, and the copy in TCRdb shows in-frame clones only, minus some. The data contain approximately 150,000 clones, just under 75% of them seen just once; the ten biggest clones take up around 1.6%. The specimen sequenced was PBMCs. These receptors were taken from a woman between 18 and 29 years old in good health and CMV-seronegative. The conserved cysteine and the conserved F or W are not part of the CDR3 here. Each record gives: J gene, V gene, D gene, CDR3 protein. The D gene is left open where the match is weak.

J: TRBJ1-5
V: TRBV4-1
D: TRBD1
CDR3: ASSQEGAGQGGQPQH

J: TRBJ1-6
V: TRBV5-6
D: NA
CDR3: ASSPRGVYNSPLH

J: TRBJ2-1
V: TRBV7-6
D: NA
CDR3: ASSLGTRNEQF

J: TRBJ1-2
V: TRBV29-1
D: NA
CDR3: SVDQGSSNYGYT

J: TRBJ2-3
V: TRBV9
D: NA
CDR3: ASSKSTSTDTQY

J: TRBJ1-1
V: TRBV30
D: NA
CDR3: AWSGLRSNTEAF

J: TRBJ1-5
V: TRBV28
D: NA
CDR3: ASRAGGSQPQH

J: TRBJ2-3
V: TRBV29-1
D: TRBD1
CDR3: SVEGGRGRTDTQY

J: TRBJ2-5
V: TRBV30
D: NA
CDR3: AWSQTSQETQY

J: TRBJ1-1
V: TRBV4-2
D: NA
CDR3: ASSLTHTVNTEAF

J: TRBJ1-1
V: TRBV18
D: NA
CDR3: ASSPANQGTAF

J: TRBJ1-2
V: TRBV7-9
D: TRBD1
CDR3: ASSLFGDRDNYGYT

J: TRBJ1-2
V: TRBV29-1
D: TRBD1
CDR3: SGTGTGGAGYT

J: TRBJ2-1
V: TRBV4-1
D: TRBD2
CDR3: ASSQEGTINNEQF

J: TRBJ2-5
V: TRBV28
D: TRBD1
CDR3: ASEPGQVETQY

J: TRBJ1-1
V: TRBV5-1
D: TRBD1
CDR3: ASSSAGQTLNTEAF

J: TRBJ2-3
V: TRBV9
D: TRBD2
CDR3: ASSVGSSGSTDTQY

J: TRBJ1-5
V: TRBV4-3
D: NA
CDR3: ASSQNWRVARIDQPQH

J: TRBJ1-2
V: TRBV19
D: TRBD1
CDR3: ASSIVPGGHGYT

J: TRBJ2-1
V: TRBV4-2
D: NA
CDR3: ASSQDQAQGIFNEQF

J: TRBJ1-2
V: TRBV9
D: TRBD1
CDR3: ASSALRDSYGYT

J: TRBJ2-1
V: TRBV4-3
D: NA
CDR3: ASSQWRAAYNEQF

J: TRBJ2-6
V: TRBV28
D: NA
CDR3: ASGPATHGSGANVLT

J: TRBJ2-2
V: TRBV6-5
D: TRBD1
CDR3: ASSYAAGGRELF

J: TRBJ1-1
V: TRBV10-2
D: NA
CDR3: ASSESGFRVNTEAF

J: TRBJ2-3
V: TRBV7-6
D: TRBD2
CDR3: ASSPQLAGSTDTQY

J: TRBJ2-6
V: TRBV7-2
D: TRBD2
CDR3: ASSISGGAGANVLT

J: TRBJ2-5
V: TRBV9
D: NA
CDR3: ASSPHGERQETQY

J: TRBJ2-1
V: TRBV5-1
D: TRBD2
CDR3: ASSFSLAGGGEQF

J: TRBJ2-3
V: TRBV10-3
D: NA
CDR3: ATPRQSYSSDTQY

J: TRBJ1-5
V: TRBV11-2
D: TRBD1
CDR3: ASSLGGGGRGNNQPQH

J: TRBJ2-4
V: TRBV6-1
D: NA
CDR3: ASSLRDGDIQY

J: TRBJ1-1
V: TRBV27
D: TRBD1
CDR3: ASSPPGTANTEAF

J: TRBJ2-1
V: TRBV6-1
D: TRBD2
CDR3: ASSLLAGDPREQF

J: TRBJ2-3
V: TRBV4-3
D: NA
CDR3: ASSQWAEGLTDTQY

J: TRBJ1-4
V: TRBV18
D: TRBD1
CDR3: ASSPPGTDEKLF

J: TRBJ1-3
V: TRBV5-6
D: NA
CDR3: ASSLTGISGNTIY

J: NA
V: TRBV5-4
D: TRBD2
CDR3: ASSLLAGGSYEQY

J: TRBJ2-5
V: TRBV7-6
D: NA
CDR3: ASSAVGGTQY

J: TRBJ2-1
V: TRBV7-8
D: NA
CDR3: ASADRQHNEQF

J: TRBJ2-3
V: TRBV9
D: NA
CDR3: ASSGQSQATDTQY

J: TRBJ2-2
V: TRBV9
D: NA
CDR3: ASSALETGELF

J: TRBJ1-3
V: TRBV10-3
D: NA
CDR3: AISEREGASGNTIY

J: TRBJ1-2
V: TRBV4-3
D: TRBD1
CDR3: ASSQEGTGGNYGYT

J: TRBJ2-1
V: TRBV18
D: NA
CDR3: ASSPSEGGSGNEQF

J: TRBJ2-1
V: TRBV7-9
D: NA
CDR3: ASSLIGRTVDYNEQF

J: TRBJ1-1
V: TRBV7-9
D: NA
CDR3: ASSGRGRVRSAF

J: TRBJ1-1
V: TRBV23-1
D: TRBD1
CDR3: ASSPGTGGNMNTEAF

J: TRBJ2-1
V: TRBV7-9
D: TRBD1
CDR3: ASSGGQGATKDYNEQF

J: TRBJ2-1
V: TRBV27
D: TRBD1
CDR3: ASSLYGTGIVF

J: TRBJ1-2
V: TRBV18
D: NA
CDR3: ASSRTEHGYGYT

J: TRBJ2-1
V: TRBV15
D: NA
CDR3: ATSRDAPRANEQF